This passage covers 20 T cell receptor beta chains from one sample sequenced in a study of blood T cell repertoires in COVID-19. This table comes from immunoSEQ multiplex PCR, and its TCRdb copy is limited to in-frame clones, with some not included. The data hold 60,000 to 80,000 clones, with approximately 85% observed a single time. The sample was peripheral blood. Receptor source: a man between 45 and 60 years old with acute or convalescent COVID-19.

The chain recombines TRBV19 with TRBJ1-4; 8 nucleotides align to TRBD1. The CDR3 extends over 15 amino acids. Germline V gives CDR1 LNHDA, CDR2 SQIVND (reference sequence). V shed 3 bases, J shed 5 bases, and the junction held 5 bases outside the gene matches. Here the CDR3 reads CASSMDRAENEKLFF. CDR3 sequence (DNA): TGTGCCAGTAGTATGGACAGGGCTGAAAATGAAAAACTGTTTTTT.

This chain joins TRBV19 and TRBJ1-1; 7 nucleotides line up with TRBD1. J gave up 4 bases and V 5 bases, and 13 bases lay outside the gene matches. CDR1 and CDR2 (germline): LNHDA, SQIVND (reference sequence). This CDR3 has 16 residues. Written as DNA, the CDR3 is TGTGCCAGTAGTGCCCCTACCTGGGACAGCATCACTGAAGCTTTCTTT. Its protein is CASSAPTWDSITEAFF.

CDR3 in amino acids: CASRKGPGVTSSYNEQFF. CDR3 DNA sequence: TGTGCCAGCAGGAAAGGCCCAGGGGTAACGAGCTCCTACAATGAGCAGTTCTTC. This chain connects TRBV27 to TRBJ2-1; possibly TRBD1 for D (6 bases). V shed 6 bases and J shed 0 bases, with 21 bases lying between them. The length of the CDR3 is 18 residues. CDR1 is MNHEY and CDR2 is SMNVEV in the germline V gene (reference sequence).

The rearrangement joins TRBV5-1 to TRBJ1-1; tentative D call: TRBD1 (5 bases). This CDR3 comprises 11 residues. CDR1 is SGHRS and CDR2 is YFSETQ in the germline V gene. The V end lost 2 bases, the J end lost 9 bases, and 8 bases lay between the germline ends. The CDR3 region is CASSFQGKAFF. In DNA form, the CDR3 reads TGCGCCAGCAGCTTCCAGGGAAAAGCTTTCTTT.

The gene calls are TRBV5-1 and TRBJ1-1, with D possibly TRBD1 on 5 matching bases. The germline gives CDR1 SGHRS, CDR2 YFSETQ. Trimming left V 0 bases short and J 4 bases short, with 13 bases between. This CDR3 is built from 15 residues. The CDR3 DNA reads TGCGCCAGCAGCTTGGGAGTAGGCGGGGGCACTGAAGCTTTCTTT. This codes for CASSLGVGGGTEAFF.

The gene calls are TRBV4-1 and TRBJ2-1; 8 bases map to TRBD1. V trimming: 1 base; J trimming: 6 bases; junction bases outside the gene matches: 2. This CDR3 has 14 residues. Germline CDR1 MGHRA, CDR2 YSYEKL. The chain's CDR3 is CASSQADRANEQFF. The CDR3 DNA is TGCGCCAGCAGCCAAGCGGACAGGGCCAATGAGCAGTTCTTC.

The CDR3, as DNA: TGTGCCTGGAGTCTGGACAGGGGGCTCGAGCAGTACGTC. Translation gives CAWSLDRGLEQYV. The gene calls are TRBV30 and TRBJ2-7, with 11 bases aligning to TRBD1. CDR1 is GTSNPN and CDR2 is SVGIG in the germline V gene (reference sequence). J was trimmed by 6 bases and V by 2 bases; bases with no gene match: 3. This CDR3 is built from 13 residues.

The V gene is TRBV9, the J gene TRBJ1-6; D is undetermined. The V end lost 6 bases, the J end lost 5 bases, and 15 bases lay between the germline ends. Per germline, CDR1 SGDLS and CDR2 YYNGEE. The CDR3 has 15 residues. The CDR3, as DNA: TGTGCCAGCACCCCAACGGGGATAAATAATTCACCCCTCCACTTT. Translation gives CASTPTGINNSPLHF.

V and J are TRBV7-2 and TRBJ2-7; 12 bases are shared with TRBD2. In germline, CDR1 is SGHTA, CDR2 FQGNSA. Trimming took 5 bases from V and 5 from J; bases not matched to a gene: 7. The CDR3 length is 15 residues. CDR3 in amino acids: CASSPPPSGRDEQYF. In DNA form, the CDR3 reads TGTGCCAGCAGCCCCCCCCCTAGCGGGAGGGACGAGCAGTACTTC.

The chain uses TRBV12-3 or TRBV12-4 and TRBJ2-3; D not certain. CDR3 length equals 12 residues. Trimming removed 6 bases at V and 0 bases at J, with 4 bases between. This CDR3 reads CASRTSTDTQYF. DNA for the CDR3: TGTGCCAGCAGGACTAGCACAGATACGCAGTATTTT.

V gene TRBV29-1 combines with J gene TRBJ1-5, with D possibly TRBD1 on 6 matching bases. This CDR3 has 12 amino acids. Germline CDR1 SQVTM, CDR2 ANQGSEA. Between the trimmed V and J ends, which lost 7 bases and 4 bases, there was a span of 11 bases. The DNA for the CDR3 is TGCAGCGCCCGGGACACAAATCAGCCCCAGCATTTT. Protein sequence: CSARDTNQPQHF.

The rearrangement links TRBV5-5 to TRBJ1-1, with TRBD1 matching over 7 bases. Per germline, CDR1 SGHKS and CDR2 YYEKEE (reference sequence). Trimming cost V 4 bases and J 11 bases; bases outside gene matches: 8. The CDR3 loop spans 12 amino acids. CDR3 DNA sequence: TGTGCCAGCAGCCAAGGGACAGCGGTGGCTTTCTTT. Translation gives CASSQGTAVAFF.

The gene calls are TRBV7-9 and TRBJ2-5; the match to TRBD2 covers 8 bases. Germline assignment: CDR1 SEHNR and CDR2 FQNEAQ (reference sequence). Trimming at V came to 7 bases and at J to 0 bases, leaving 7 bases not matched to a gene. This CDR3 comprises 15 residues. The CDR3 coding sequence is TGTGCCAGCAATGCGGGGGGCAGAGACCAAGAGACCCAGTACTTC. Residues: CASNAGGRDQETQYF. The full variable domain, rest sourced from reference TRBV7-9 and TRBJ2-5, is DTGVSQNPRHKITKRGQNVTFRCDPISEHNRLYWYRQTLGQGPEFLTYFQNEAQLEKSRLLSDRFSAERPKGSFSTLEIQRTEQGDSAMYLCASNAGGRDQETQYFGPGTRLLVL.

The CDR3 sequence: CASSYDLAGQETQYF. The CDR3 DNA reads as TGTGCCAGCAGTTACGACCTAGCGGGGCAAGAGACCCAGTACTTC. The V call is TRBV6-5, the J call TRBJ2-5, with 9 bases aligning to TRBD2. Germline CDR1 MNHEY, CDR2 SVGAGI. Trimming removed 2 bases from V and 2 bases from J; junction bases left unmatched: 3. The length of the CDR3 is 15 residues.

The chain links TRBV19 to TRBJ2-2; D is uncertain. With 3 bases removed from V and 1 base from J, the gap between germline ends came to 9 bases. The germline V gene has CDR1 LNHDA and CDR2 SQIVND (reference sequence). The CDR3 spans 15 residues. The CDR3 DNA reads as TGTGCCAGTAGTATGGAACAGTTGAACACCGGGGAGCTGTTTTTT. Amino acid sequence: CASSMEQLNTGELFF.

The chain uses TRBV6-5 and TRBJ1-5; 7 bases match TRBD1. CDR3 length equals 15 residues. CDR1 is MNHEY, CDR2 SVGAGI, per germline. The ends lost 8 bases at V and 6 bases at J; junction bases unmatched: 13. The CDR3 DNA sequence: TGTGCCAGCCCACGCCAGACAGGGCGTCTTCAGCCCCAGCATTTT. This translates into CASPRQTGRLQPQHF.

J is TRBJ1-1 and V is TRBV29-1, with D perhaps TRBD1 (6 bases). The V and J ends lost 8 bases and 0 bases respectively, with 16 bases between them. This CDR3 is 14 amino acids long. Germline CDR1 and CDR2: SQVTM and ANQGSEA. CDR3: CSSRSGAMNTEAFF. CDR3 nucleotides: TGCAGCTCCCGCTCAGGGGCGATGAACACTGAAGCTTTCTTT.

This chain connects TRBV7-2 to TRBJ1-1, with no clear D. The V and J ends lost 2 bases and 1 base respectively, with 11 bases between them. Germline V gene lookup returns CDR1 SGHTA and CDR2 FQGNSA. This CDR3 is 15 amino acids long. The DNA for the CDR3 is TGTGCCAGCAGCTTATGGCCAGGCAAGAACACTGAAGCTTTCTTT. This translates into CASSLWPGKNTEAFF.

The rearrangement uses TRBV5-1 and TRBJ2-7; 8 nucleotides agree with TRBD1. The CDR3 sequence is 18 residues long. The germline V gene encodes CDR1 SGHRS and CDR2 YFSETQ. Losses at the gene ends were 2 bases for V and 0 bases for J; bases not matched to a gene: 13. The DNA for the CDR3 is TGCGCCAGCAGCTTTTATCGAGCGACAGGGGAGAGCTCCTACGAGCAGTACTTC. Protein product: CASSFYRATGESSYEQYF.

V and J are TRBV6-5 and TRBJ1-6; the D gene is possibly TRBD1 (6 bases). This CDR3 is 15 amino acids long. Germline values: CDR1 MNHEY, CDR2 SVGAGI. The V end lost 5 bases, the J end lost 8 bases, and 16 bases lay between the germline ends. CDR3 DNA: TGTGCCAGCAGTCACCCCGAGGGGGTGGATTCACCCCTCCACTTT. Protein: CASSHPEGVDSPLHF.